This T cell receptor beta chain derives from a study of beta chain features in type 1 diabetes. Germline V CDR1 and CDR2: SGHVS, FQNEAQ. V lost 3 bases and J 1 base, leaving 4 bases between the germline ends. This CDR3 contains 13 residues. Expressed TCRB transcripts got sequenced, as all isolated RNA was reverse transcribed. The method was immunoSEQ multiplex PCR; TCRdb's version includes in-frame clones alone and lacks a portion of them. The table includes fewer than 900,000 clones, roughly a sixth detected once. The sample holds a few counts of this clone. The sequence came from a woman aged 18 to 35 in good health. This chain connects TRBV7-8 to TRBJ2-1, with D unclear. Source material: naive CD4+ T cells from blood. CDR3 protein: CASSFRSYNEQFF. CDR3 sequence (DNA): TGTGCCAGCAGCTTTAGGTCCTACAATGAGCAGTTCTTC.